The 5 T cell receptor beta chains below all came from one sample that was sequenced in a study of T cells in Graves' hyperthyroidism and ophthalmopathy. Amplified TCR beta CDR3 regions came from RNA transcripts. TCR CDR3 regions were first amplified by RT-PCR with HTBI primers. TCRdb reanalysed the multiplex PCR reads using MiXCR and keeps one entry per CDR3 protein. In the table there are 300,000 to 450,000 distinct CDR3 sequences, about 14% of which are singletons. Sequencing input: blood. The receptors come from a woman in her twenties or thirties with Graves' ophthalmopathy.

This clonotype was counted between two and nine times. The gene calls are TRBV28 and TRBJ1-5, with D maybe TRBD1 (5 bases). The V gene lost 10 bases and the J gene lost 0 bases, with 16 bases spanning the gap. This CDR3 comprises 15 residues. The germline V gene has CDR1 MDHEN and CDR2 SYDVKM. In nucleotides, the CDR3 is TGTGCCACCAGCGGGGGTCTTACTAGCAATCAGCCCCAGCATTTT. It specifies CATSGGLTSNQPQHF.

In this sample, this clonotype turned up many times. The chain is built from TRBV2 and TRBJ2-3; 7 bases are a match to TRBD1. CDR3 length equals 16 residues. Germline V gene sequence: CDR1 SNHLY, CDR2 FYNNEI. The junction had 11 bases not matched to a gene; V was cut back by 7 bases and J by 1 base. As DNA, the CDR3 is TGTGCCAGCACCCTTGGGGACAGAAGACGCACAGATACGCAGTATTTT. Amino acid sequence: CASTLGDRRRTDTQYF.

This clonotype was found a few times. V is TRBV11-2 and J is TRBJ2-2; 8 bases are a match to TRBD2. The CDR3 runs to 15 residues. The trim removed 5 bases at V and 8 bases at J, leaving 10 bases unmatched. The germline CDR1 and CDR2 sequences are SGHAT and FQNNGV. The CDR3 loop is CASSPWTSLGGELFF. CDR3 coding DNA: TGTGCCAGCAGCCCCTGGACTAGCCTCGGGGGGGAGCTGTTTTTT.

This clonotype was counted many times. The V gene is TRBV24-1, the J gene TRBJ2-3; D might be TRBD2 (8 bases). Deletions cut 0 bases from V and 5 bases from J, with 17 bases between. Germline V gene lookup returns CDR1 KGHDR and CDR2 SFDVKD. The CDR3 has 17 residues. The CDR3 nucleotides are TGTGCCACCAGTGATTTGCGAGGGGGCGCGGGGGGAGATACGCAGTATTTT. It specifies CATSDLRGGAGGDTQYF.

This clonotype was seen repeatedly, ten times or more. DNA for the CDR3: TGTGCCAGCAGACAGGGGGCTGGAAACACCATATATTTT. Protein product: CASRQGAGNTIYF. The chain couples TRBV7-9 to TRBJ1-3, with 8 bases matching TRBD1. The CDR3 length is 13 residues. Germline CDR1 SEHNR, CDR2 FQNEAQ (reference sequence). Trimming cost V 6 bases and J 2 bases; bases outside gene matches: 0.